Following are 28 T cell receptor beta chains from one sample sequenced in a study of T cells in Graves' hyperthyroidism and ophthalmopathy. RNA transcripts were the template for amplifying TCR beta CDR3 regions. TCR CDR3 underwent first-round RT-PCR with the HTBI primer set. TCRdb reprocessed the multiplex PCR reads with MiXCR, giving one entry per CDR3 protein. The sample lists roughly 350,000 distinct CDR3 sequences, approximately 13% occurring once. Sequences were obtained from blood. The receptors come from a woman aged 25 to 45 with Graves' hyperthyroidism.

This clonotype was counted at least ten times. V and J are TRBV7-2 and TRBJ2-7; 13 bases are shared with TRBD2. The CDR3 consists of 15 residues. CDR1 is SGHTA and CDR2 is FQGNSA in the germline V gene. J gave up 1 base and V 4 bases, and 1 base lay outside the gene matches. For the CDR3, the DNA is TGTGCCAGCAGCTCGGGACTAGCGGGGTCCTACGAGCAGTACTTC. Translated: CASSSGLAGSYEQYF.

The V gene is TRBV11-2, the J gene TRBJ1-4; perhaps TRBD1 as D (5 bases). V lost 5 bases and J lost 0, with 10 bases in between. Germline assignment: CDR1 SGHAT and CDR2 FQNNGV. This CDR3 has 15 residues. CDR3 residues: CASSPGTATNEKLFF. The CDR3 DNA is TGTGCCAGCAGCCCCGGGACTGCAACTAATGAAAAACTGTTTTTT. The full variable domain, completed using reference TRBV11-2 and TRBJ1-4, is EAGVAQSPRYKIIEKRQSVAFWCNPISGHATLYWYQQILGQGPKLLIQFQNNGVVDDSQLPKDRFSAERLKGVDSTLKIQPAKLEDSAVYLCASSPGTATNEKLFFGSGTQLSVL.

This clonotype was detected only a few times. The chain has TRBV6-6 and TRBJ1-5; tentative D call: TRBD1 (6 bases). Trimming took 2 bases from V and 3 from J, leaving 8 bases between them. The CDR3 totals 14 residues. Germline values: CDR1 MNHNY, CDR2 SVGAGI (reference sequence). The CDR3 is CASSYEGHNQPQHF. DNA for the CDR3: TGTGCCAGCAGTTACGAGGGACACAATCAGCCCCAGCATTTT.

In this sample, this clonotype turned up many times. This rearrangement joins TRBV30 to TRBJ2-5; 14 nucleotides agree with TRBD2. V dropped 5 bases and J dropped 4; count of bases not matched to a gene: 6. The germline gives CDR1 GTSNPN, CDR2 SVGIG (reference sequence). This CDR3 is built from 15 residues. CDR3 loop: CAWGLAGGPRETQYF. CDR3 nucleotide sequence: TGTGCCTGGGGACTAGCGGGAGGCCCACGAGAGACCCAGTACTTC. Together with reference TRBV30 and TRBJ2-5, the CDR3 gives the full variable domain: SQTIHQWPATLVQPVGSPLSLECTVEGTSNPNLYWYRQAAGRGLQLLFYSVGIGQISSEVPQNLSASRPQDRQFILSSKKLLLSDSGFYLCAWGLAGGPRETQYFGPGTRLLVL.

In DNA, the CDR3 is TGCGCCAGCAGCCCTCAATCAGGCCAGAAGAACACCGGGGAGCTGTTTTTT. Translation: CASSPQSGQKNTGELFF. The chain combines TRBV5-1 with TRBJ2-2; D is undetermined. There are 17 residues in the CDR3. V gave up 4 bases and J gave up 1 base, with 17 bases separating them. Per the germline V gene, CDR1 is SGHRS and CDR2 is YFSETQ.

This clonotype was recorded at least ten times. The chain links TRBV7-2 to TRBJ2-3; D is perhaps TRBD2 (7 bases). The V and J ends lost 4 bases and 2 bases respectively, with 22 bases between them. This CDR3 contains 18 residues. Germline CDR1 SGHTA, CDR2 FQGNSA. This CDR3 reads CASSSQGRGGGPTDTQYF. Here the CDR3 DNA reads TGTGCCAGCAGCTCCCAGGGCAGGGGCGGGGGCCCCACAGATACGCAGTATTTT.

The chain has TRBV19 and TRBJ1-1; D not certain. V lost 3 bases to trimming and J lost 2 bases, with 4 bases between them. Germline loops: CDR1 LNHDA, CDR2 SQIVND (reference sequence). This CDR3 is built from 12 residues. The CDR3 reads CASSMGNTEAFF. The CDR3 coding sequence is TGTGCCAGTAGTATGGGTAACACTGAAGCTTTCTTT.

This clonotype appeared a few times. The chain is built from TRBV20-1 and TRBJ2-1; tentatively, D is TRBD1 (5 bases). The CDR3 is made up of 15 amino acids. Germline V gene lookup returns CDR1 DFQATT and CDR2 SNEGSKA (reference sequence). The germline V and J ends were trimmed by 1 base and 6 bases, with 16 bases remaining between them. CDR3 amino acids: CSARVYGASLNEQFF. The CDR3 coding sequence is TGCAGTGCTAGAGTTTATGGGGCCTCCCTCAATGAGCAGTTCTTC.

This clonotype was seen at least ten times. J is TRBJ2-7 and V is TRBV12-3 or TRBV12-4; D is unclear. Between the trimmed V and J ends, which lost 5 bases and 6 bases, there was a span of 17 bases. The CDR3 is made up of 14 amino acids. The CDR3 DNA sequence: TGTGCCAGCAGTCTTAGCTCCCCTAGAGCCGAGCAGTACTTC. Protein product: CASSLSSPRAEQYF.

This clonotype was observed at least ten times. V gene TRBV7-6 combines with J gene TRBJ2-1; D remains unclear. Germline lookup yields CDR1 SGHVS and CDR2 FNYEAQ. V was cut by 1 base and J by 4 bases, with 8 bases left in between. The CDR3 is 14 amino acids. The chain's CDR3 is CASSLDLLYNEQFF. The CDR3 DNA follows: TGTGCCAGCAGCTTAGATTTACTATACAATGAGCAGTTCTTC.

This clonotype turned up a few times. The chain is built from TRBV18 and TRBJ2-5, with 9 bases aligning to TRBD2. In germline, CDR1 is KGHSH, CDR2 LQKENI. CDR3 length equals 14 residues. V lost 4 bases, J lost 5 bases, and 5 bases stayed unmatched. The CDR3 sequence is CASSQAGGGETQYF. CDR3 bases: TGTGCCAGCTCACAAGCGGGAGGCGGGGAGACCCAGTACTTC. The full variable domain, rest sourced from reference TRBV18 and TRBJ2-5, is NAGVMQNPRHLVRRRGQEARLRCSPMKGHSHVYWYRQLPEEGLKFMVYLQKENIIDESGMPKERFSAEFPKEGPSILRIQQVVRGDSAAYFCASSQAGGGETQYFGPGTRLLVL.

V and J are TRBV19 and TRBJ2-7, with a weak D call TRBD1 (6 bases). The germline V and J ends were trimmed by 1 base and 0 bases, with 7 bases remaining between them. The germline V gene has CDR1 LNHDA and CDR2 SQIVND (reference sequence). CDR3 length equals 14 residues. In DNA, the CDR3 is TGTGCCAGTAGTATAGGGACAGACTCCTACGAGCAGTACTTC. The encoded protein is CASSIGTDSYEQYF. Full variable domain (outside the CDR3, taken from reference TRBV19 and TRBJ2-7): DGGITQSPKYLFRKEGQNVTLSCEQNLNHDAMYWYRQDPGQGLRLIYYSQIVNDFQKGDIAEGYSVSREKKESFPLTVTSAQKNPTAFYLCASSIGTDSYEQYFGPGTRLTVT.

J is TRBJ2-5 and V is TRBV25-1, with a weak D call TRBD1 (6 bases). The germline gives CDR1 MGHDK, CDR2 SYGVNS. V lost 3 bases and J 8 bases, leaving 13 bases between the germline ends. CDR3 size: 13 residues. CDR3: CASSEYLQGTQYF. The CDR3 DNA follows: TGTGCCAGCAGTGAGTACCTACAGGGTACCCAGTACTTC.

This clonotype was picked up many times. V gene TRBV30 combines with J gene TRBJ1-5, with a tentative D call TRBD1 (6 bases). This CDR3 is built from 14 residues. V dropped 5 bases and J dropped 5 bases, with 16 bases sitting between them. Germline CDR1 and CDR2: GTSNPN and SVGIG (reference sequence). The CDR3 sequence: CAWAQGVGDQPQHF. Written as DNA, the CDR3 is TGTGCCTGGGCACAGGGAGTTGGTGATCAGCCCCAGCATTTT. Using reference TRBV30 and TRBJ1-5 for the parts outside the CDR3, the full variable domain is SQTIHQWPATLVQPVGSPLSLECTVEGTSNPNLYWYRQAAGRGLQLLFYSVGIGQISSEVPQNLSASRPQDRQFILSSKKLLLSDSGFYLCAWAQGVGDQPQHFGDGTRLSIL.

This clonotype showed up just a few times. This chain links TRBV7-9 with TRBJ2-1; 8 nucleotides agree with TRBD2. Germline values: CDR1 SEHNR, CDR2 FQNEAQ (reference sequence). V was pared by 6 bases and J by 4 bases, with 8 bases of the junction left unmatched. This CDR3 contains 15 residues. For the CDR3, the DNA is TGTGCCAGCAGTACCACTAGCGGAGCATACAATGAGCAGTTCTTC. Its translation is CASSTTSGAYNEQFF. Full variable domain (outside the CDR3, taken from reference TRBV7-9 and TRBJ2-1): DTGVSQNPRHKITKRGQNVTFRCDPISEHNRLYWYRQTLGQGPEFLTYFQNEAQLEKSRLLSDRFSAERPKGSFSTLEIQRTEQGDSAMYLCASSTTSGAYNEQFFGPGTRLTVL.

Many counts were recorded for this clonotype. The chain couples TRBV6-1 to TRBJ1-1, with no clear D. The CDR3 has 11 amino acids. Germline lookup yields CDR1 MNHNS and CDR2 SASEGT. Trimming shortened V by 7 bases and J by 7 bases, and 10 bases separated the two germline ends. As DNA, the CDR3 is TGTGCCAGCACCCATAGTGGTGAAGCTTTCTTT. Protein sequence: CASTHSGEAFF.

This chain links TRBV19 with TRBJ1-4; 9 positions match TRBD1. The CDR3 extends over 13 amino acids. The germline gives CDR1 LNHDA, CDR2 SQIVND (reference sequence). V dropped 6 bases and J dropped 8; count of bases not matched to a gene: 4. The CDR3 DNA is TGTGCCAGTAGAACAGGGGGCAACGAAAAACTGTTTTTT. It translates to CASRTGGNEKLFF.

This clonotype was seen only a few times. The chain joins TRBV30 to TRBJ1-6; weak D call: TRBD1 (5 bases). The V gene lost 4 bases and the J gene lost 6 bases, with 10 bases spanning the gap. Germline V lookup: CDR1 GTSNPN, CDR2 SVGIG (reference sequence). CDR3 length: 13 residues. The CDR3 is CAWTWGGNSPLHF. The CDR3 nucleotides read TGTGCCTGGACTTGGGGCGGTAATTCACCCCTCCACTTT.

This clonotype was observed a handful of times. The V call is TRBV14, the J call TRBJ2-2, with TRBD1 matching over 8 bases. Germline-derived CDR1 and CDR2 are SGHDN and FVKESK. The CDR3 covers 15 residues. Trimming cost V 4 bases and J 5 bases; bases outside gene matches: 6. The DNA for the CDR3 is TGTGCCAGCAGCCCCCGGACAGGGCGAACCGGGGAGCTGTTTTTT. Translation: CASSPRTGRTGELFF. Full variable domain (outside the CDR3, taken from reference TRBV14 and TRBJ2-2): EAGVTQFPSHSVIEKGQTVTLRCDPISGHDNLYWYRRVMGKEIKFLLHFVKESKQDESGMPNNRFLAERTGGTYSTLKVQPAELEDSGVYFCASSPRTGRTGELFFGEGSRLTVL.

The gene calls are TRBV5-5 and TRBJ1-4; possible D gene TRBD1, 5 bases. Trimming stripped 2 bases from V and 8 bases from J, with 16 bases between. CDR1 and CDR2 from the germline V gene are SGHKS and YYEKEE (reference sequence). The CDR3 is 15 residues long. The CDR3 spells CASSFSRGAGEKLFF. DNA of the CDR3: TGTGCCAGCAGCTTTTCGAGGGGCGCAGGGGAAAAACTGTTTTTT.

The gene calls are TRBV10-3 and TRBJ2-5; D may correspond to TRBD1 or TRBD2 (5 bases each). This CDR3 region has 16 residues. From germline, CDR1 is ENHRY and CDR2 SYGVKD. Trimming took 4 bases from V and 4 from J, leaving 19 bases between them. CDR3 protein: CAISGMWEWDVETQYF. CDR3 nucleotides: TGTGCCATCAGTGGGATGTGGGAGTGGGACGTAGAGACCCAGTACTTC.

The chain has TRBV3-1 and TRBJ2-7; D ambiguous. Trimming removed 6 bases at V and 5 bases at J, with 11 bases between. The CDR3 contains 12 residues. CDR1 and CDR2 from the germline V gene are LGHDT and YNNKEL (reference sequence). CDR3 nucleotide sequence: TGTGCCAGCAGTCCGAAAGGCCACGAGCAGTACTTC. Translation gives CASSPKGHEQYF.

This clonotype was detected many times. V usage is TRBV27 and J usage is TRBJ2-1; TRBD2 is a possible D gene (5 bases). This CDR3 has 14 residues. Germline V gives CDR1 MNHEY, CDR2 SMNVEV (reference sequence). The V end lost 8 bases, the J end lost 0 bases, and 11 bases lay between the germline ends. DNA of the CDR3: TGTGCCAGCGGTGAGGGCCCCTCCTACAATGAGCAGTTCTTC. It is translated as CASGEGPSYNEQFF.

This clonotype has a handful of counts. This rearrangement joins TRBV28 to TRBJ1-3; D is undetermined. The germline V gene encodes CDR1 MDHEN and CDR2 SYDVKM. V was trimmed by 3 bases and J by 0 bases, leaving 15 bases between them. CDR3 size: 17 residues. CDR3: CASSLVLSLASGNTIYF. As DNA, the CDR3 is TGTGCCAGCAGTTTGGTCCTCTCCCTGGCCTCTGGAAACACCATATATTTT.

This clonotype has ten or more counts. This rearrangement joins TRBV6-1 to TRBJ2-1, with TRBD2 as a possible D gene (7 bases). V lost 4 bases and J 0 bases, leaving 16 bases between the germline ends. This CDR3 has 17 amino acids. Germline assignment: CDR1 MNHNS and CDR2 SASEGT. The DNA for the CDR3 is TGTGCCAGCAGTGGAGGGGGGGGGACTAACTCCTACAATGAGCAGTTCTTC. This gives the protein CASSGGGGTNSYNEQFF.

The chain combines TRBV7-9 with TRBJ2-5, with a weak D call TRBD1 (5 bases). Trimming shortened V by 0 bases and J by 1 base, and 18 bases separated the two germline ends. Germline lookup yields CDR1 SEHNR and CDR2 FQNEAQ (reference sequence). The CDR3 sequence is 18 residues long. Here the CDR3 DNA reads TGTGCCAGCAGCTTAGCGCTCGGGCGGCAGGGCACCCAAGAGACCCAGTACTTC. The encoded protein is CASSLALGRQGTQETQYF.

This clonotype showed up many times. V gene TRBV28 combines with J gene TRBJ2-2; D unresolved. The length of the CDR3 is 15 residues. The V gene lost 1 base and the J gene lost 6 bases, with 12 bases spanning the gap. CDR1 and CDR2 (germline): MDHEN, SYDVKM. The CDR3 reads CASSLSLRGAGELFF. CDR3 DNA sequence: TGTGCCAGCAGTTTATCGCTTCGTGGAGCCGGGGAGCTGTTTTTT.

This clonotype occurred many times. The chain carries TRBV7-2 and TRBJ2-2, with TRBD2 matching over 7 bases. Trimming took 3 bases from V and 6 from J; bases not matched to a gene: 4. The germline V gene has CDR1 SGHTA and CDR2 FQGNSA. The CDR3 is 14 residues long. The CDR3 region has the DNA TGTGCCAGCAGCTTGTGGGAGGGCCCCGGGGAGCTGTTTTTT. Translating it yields CASSLWEGPGELFF.